Described below is a single TCR beta chain sequence and its context. Within the sample, other DNA sequences also encode this same CDR3. The sample belongs to a study of shared clonotypes between healthy human individuals. The germline V gene has CDR1 SGDLS and CDR2 YYNGEE. The CDR3 runs to 15 residues. Trimming left V 0 bases short and J 1 base short, with 7 bases between. The test was conducted at deep level. Profiled with immunoSEQ multiplex PCR; TCRdb holds only in-frame clones, not every one. The table lists approximately 340,000 clones, around 67% of them singletons. The rearrangement joins TRBV9 to TRBJ2-2; tentatively, D is TRBD2 (5 bases). Specimen: memory CD4+ T cells sorted from blood. Subset here: CD45RA-negative fraction. The clonotype comes from a man aged 25 to 40 in good health. CDR3 coding DNA: TGTGCCAGCAGCGTAGGTGGACTGAACACCGGGGAGCTGTTTTTT. This gives the protein CASSVGGLNTGELFF.